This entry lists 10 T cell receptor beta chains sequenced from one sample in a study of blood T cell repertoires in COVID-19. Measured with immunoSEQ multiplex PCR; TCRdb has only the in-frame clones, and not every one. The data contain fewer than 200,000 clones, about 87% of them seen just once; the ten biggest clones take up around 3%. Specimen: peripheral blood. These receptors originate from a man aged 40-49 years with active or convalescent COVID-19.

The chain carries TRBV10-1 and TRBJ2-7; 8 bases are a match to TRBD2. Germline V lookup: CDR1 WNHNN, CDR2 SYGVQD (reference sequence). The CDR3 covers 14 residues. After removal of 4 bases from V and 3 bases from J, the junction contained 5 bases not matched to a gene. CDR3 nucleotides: TGCGCCAGCAGTGGAAGCGGGGGACTCTACGAGCAGTACTTC. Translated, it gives CASSGSGGLYEQYF.

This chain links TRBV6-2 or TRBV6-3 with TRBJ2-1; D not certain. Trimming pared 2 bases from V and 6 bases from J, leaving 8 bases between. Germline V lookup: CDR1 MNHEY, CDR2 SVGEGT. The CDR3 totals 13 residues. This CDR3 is CASSYGTVNEQFF. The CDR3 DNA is TGTGCCAGCAGTTACGGTACAGTCAATGAGCAGTTCTTC.

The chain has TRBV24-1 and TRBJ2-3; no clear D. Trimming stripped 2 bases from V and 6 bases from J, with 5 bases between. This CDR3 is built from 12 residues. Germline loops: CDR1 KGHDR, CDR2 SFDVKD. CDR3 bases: TGTGCCACCAGTGATTGGGCCGATACGCAGTATTTT. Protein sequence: CATSDWADTQYF.

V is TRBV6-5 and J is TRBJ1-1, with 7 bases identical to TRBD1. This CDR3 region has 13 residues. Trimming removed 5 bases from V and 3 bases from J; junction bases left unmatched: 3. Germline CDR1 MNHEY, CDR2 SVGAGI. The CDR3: CASSTQGDTEAFF. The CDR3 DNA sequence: TGTGCCAGCAGTACCCAGGGGGACACTGAAGCTTTCTTT.

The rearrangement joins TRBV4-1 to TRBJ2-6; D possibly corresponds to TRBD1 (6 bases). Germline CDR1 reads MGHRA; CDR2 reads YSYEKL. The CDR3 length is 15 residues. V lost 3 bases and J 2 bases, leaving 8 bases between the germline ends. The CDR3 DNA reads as TGCGCCAGCAGCCACAGGGGTACTGGGGCCAACGTCCTGACTTTC. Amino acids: CASSHRGTGANVLTF.

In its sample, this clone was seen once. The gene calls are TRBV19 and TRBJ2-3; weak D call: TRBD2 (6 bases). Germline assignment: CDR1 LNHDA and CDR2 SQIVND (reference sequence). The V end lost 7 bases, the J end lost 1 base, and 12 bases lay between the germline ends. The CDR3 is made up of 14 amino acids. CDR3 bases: TGTGCCAGTACCACGGGACTCGGCACAGATACGCAGTATTTT. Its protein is CASTTGLGTDTQYF.

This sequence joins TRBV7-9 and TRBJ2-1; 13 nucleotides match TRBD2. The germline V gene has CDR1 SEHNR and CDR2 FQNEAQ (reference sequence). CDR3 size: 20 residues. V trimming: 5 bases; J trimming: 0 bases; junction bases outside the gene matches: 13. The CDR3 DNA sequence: TGTGCCAGCAGCACGGAGACTAGCGGGGGGTCTAGGAGCTCCTACAATGAGCAGTTCTTC. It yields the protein CASSTETSGGSRSSYNEQFF.

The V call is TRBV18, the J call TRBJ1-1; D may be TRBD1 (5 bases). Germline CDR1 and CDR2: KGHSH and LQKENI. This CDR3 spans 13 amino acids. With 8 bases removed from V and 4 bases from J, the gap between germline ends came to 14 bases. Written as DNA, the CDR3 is TGTGCCAGCCCCCTTCCCGGGGGCACTGAAGCTTTCTTT. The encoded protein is CASPLPGGTEAFF.

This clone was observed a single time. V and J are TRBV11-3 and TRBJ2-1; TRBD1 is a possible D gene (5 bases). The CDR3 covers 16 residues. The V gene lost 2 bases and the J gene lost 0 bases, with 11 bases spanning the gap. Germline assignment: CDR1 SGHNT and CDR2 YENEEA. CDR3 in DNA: TGTGCCAGCAGCTTAAGGGGTGTAGGCTCCTACAATGAGCAGTTCTTC. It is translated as CASSLRGVGSYNEQFF.

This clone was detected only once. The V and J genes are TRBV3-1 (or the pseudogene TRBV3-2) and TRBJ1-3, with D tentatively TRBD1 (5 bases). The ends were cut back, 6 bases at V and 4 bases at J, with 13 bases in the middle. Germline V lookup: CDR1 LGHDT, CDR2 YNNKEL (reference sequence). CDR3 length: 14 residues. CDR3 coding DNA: TGTGCCAGCAGGGCTACGGGGGGGGGAAACACCATATATTTT. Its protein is CASRATGGGNTIYF.